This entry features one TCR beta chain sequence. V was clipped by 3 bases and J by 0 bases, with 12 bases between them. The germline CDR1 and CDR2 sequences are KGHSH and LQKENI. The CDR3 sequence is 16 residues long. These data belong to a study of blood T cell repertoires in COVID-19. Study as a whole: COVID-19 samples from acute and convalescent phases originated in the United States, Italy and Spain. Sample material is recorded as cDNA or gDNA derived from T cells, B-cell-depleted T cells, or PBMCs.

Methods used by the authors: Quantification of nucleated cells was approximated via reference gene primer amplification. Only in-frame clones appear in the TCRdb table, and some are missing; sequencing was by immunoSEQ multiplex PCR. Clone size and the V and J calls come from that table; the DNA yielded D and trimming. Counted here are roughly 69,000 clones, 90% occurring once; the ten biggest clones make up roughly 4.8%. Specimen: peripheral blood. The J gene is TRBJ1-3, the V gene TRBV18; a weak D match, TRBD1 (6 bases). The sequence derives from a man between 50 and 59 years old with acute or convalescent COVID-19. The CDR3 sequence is CASSPPGGASGNTIYF. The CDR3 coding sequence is TGTGCCAGCTCACCCCCGGGGGGCGCCTCTGGAAACACCATATATTTT.